This T cell receptor beta chain was sequenced in a study of identical twins (TCRdb year 2016). A note on the overall study: To test whether fetal clonotypes persist, this study deep-sequenced TCR alpha and beta repertoires from monozygotic twins, from unrelated adults of various ages, and from cord blood. Replicate twin experiments were performed at different times using different library preparation protocols to rule out contamination. Points the paper makes about the study in general: Conclusions relied on cross-sectional statistical analysis, since the same donors could not be followed over many years. Compared with coincidental sharing between unrelated individuals, out-of-frame TCR alpha sequences shared between twins showed an excess of sequences with low generation probability. Zero-insertion analyses could be partly confounded by invariant T cells such as MAIT and iNKT, although diverse VJ usage argued against such confounding for most clonotypes. Abundant cord blood beta clonotypes had fewer insertions, young adult naive repertoires showed a similar but weaker trend, and memory repertoires showed no such trend. In monozygotic twins, out-of-frame TCR alpha sharing was systematically underestimated by recombination models, although the models agreed with sharing between unrelated individuals. Excess twin sharing in beta out-of-frame sequences was weaker because fewer shared sequences lowered the signal-to-noise ratio.

All donors were healthy Caucasians. The twin cohort consisted of three pairs of female monozygotic twins, all aged roughly 18 to 30 years. Positive isolation kits from Invitrogen were used to isolate the CD4+ and CD8+ T cell populations. The CDR3 contains 17 residues, cysteine and phenylalanine counted. CDR3 DNA only is kept here, 51 bases in frame from base 1. V gives up 1 base and J gives up 0 bases, and the segment between their germline ends measures 14 bases. CDR1 and CDR2 are read off the germline V gene (reference sequence) as LNHNV and YYDKDF. Library preparation was by 5' RACE. Sequencing relied on an Illumina HiSeq 2000. A universal primer binding site was introduced by template switching, and a unique molecular identifier was present in the final cDNA, enabling accurate counting of TCR cDNA molecules. Specific primers in the conserved constant-segment region were used to synthesize first-strand cDNA for the TCR alpha and beta chains. To control for contamination, each cDNA library was double barcoded with a SMART-Mk sample barcode plus Illumina barcodes. TruSeq adapter sequences, together with Illumina sample barcodes, were added in two successive PCR steps. TCR alpha and beta cDNA libraries were sequenced on the Illumina HiSeq platform with custom primers. Concerning the study's data processing: Raw reads were processed with MiGEC to extract unique molecular identifiers, and MiXCR was used to determine CDR3 positions. Recombination models were inferred per individual with the repgenHMM and IGoR tools using an EM algorithm. Shared clonotype analysis was performed with the tcR package in R, normalizing sharing by the product of cloneset sizes. Out-of-frame nonproductive sequences were analyzed to study raw recombination free of thymic and clonal selection effects. TCRdb reran the public reads through fastp at Q25 and MiXCR, keeping productive beta chains. Each record represents a unique CDR3 protein, reported with the most common genes and DNA among its rows. The V and J calls were not made by the authors but by TCRdb's processing. A total of hundreds of thousands of distinct CDR3 sequences appear in this sample, about 20% of them only once. Approximately 0.52% of the sample is held by the ten biggest clonotypes.

This clonotype was recorded a few times. Its antigen target is currently unknown. No quality values exist for individual bases; no much larger clone is one base distant. The same sample was also used in a study of yellow fever vaccine responses in identical twins. Per that second paper: According to the authors, in identical twins the way T cells responded to vaccination appeared partly convergent and partly personalized. The study precisely tracked vaccine-responding T cell clones in identical twins.

The chain joins TRBV15 to TRBJ2-3; no D gene can be assigned with confidence. The receptor comes from a woman under 30 in good health. Sequenced material: CD4+ T cells sorted from blood. The CDR3 has the sequence CATSRGAIRASTDTQYF. The bases read TGTGCCACCAGCAGAGGAGCCATTCGCGCCAGCACAGATACGCAGTATTTT.